This T cell receptor beta chain appears in the sequencing data of a study of blood T cell repertoires in COVID-19. Only in-frame clones appear in the TCRdb table, and some are missing; sequencing was by immunoSEQ multiplex PCR. This table holds over 200,000 clones, just over 85% found once. This CDR3 contains 15 residues. Germline assignment: CDR1 WNHNN and CDR2 SYGVQD (reference sequence). J gave up 4 bases and V 4 bases, and 5 bases lay outside the gene matches. What was sequenced was PBMCs or T cells enriched from blood (not recorded which). The rearrangement uses TRBV10-1 and TRBJ2-1, with 9 positions matching TRBD1. The sequence was obtained from a man between 18 and 35 years old who had recovered from COVID-19. The CDR3 nucleotides read TGCGCCAGCAGTGGTGGACAGGGGCTTTACAATGAGCAGTTCTTC. It specifies CASSGGQGLYNEQFF.